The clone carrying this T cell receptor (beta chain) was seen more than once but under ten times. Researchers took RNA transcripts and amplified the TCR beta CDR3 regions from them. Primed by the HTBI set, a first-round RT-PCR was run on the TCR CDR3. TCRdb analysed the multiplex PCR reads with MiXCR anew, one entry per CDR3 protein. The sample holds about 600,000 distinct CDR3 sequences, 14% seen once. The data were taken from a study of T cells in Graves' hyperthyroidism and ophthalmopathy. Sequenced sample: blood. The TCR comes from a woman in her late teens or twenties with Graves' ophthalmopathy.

CDR3 nucleotides: TGCAGCGGGACAGGGGGAGACTATGGCTACACCTTC. This gives the protein CSGTGGDYGYTF. The chain uses TRBV29-1 and TRBJ1-2; 10 bases are a match to TRBD1. This CDR3 is 12 amino acids long. Trimming took 7 bases from V and 3 from J; bases not matched to a gene: 2. Per germline, CDR1 SQVTM and CDR2 ANQGSEA.